The 10 T cell receptor beta chains in this list originate from one sample, sequenced in a study of tumor-infiltrating lymphocytes in localized non-small cell lung cancer. Produced via immunoSEQ multiplex PCR; TCRdb's table is partial and in-frame only. The data show about 14,000 clones, roughly 82% seen once. The sequenced sample was lung tumor tissue. The source is a human donor with non-small cell lung cancer.

The V gene is TRBV9, the J gene TRBJ2-3; no definite D call. Trimming removed 0 bases from V and 4 bases from J, with 9 bases in between. The germline gives CDR1 SGDLS, CDR2 YYNGEE. The length of the CDR3 is 14 residues. CDR3 protein: CASSVALGADTQYF. CDR3 coding DNA: TGTGCCAGCAGCGTAGCCCTAGGAGCAGATACGCAGTATTTT.

The chain recombines TRBV27 with TRBJ2-7, with TRBD1 identical over 11 bases. After removal of 8 bases from V and 4 bases from J, the junction contained 10 bases not matched to a gene. CDR1 and CDR2 from the germline V gene are MNHEY and SMNVEV (reference sequence). The length of the CDR3 is 15 residues. Here the CDR3 DNA reads TGTGCCAGCGCCCTCGGACAGGGGGCAGGTTACGAGCAGTACTTC. Amino acid sequence: CASALGQGAGYEQYF.

The V gene is TRBV6-6, the J gene TRBJ1-4; 10 nucleotides line up with TRBD1. This CDR3 has 15 amino acids. The ends lost 7 bases at V and 7 bases at J; junction bases unmatched: 9. Per germline, CDR1 MNHNY and CDR2 SVGAGI (reference sequence). CDR3 region: CASKAPGTGVEKLFF. The CDR3 DNA follows: TGTGCCAGCAAAGCCCCCGGGACAGGGGTTGAAAAACTGTTTTTT.

The chain has TRBV5-1 and TRBJ2-7; 8 bases map to TRBD2. The CDR3 loop spans 15 amino acids. After removal of 5 bases from V and 0 bases from J, the junction contained 7 bases not matched to a gene. Per germline, CDR1 SGHRS and CDR2 YFSETQ. The CDR3 is CASSLAGSSSYEQYF. The CDR3 region has the DNA TGCGCCAGCAGTTTAGCGGGGAGTAGCTCCTACGAGCAGTACTTC.

The CDR3 protein is CAFSWGGRAYEQYF. As DNA, the CDR3 is TGTGCCTTTTCCTGGGGCGGGAGGGCCTACGAGCAGTACTTC. The chain recombines TRBV2 with TRBJ2-7; the match to TRBD2 covers 9 bases. J lost 2 bases, V lost 11 bases, and 10 bases had no gene match. This CDR3 contains 14 residues. From germline, CDR1 is SNHLY and CDR2 FYNNEI.

J is TRBJ2-3 and V is TRBV10-2; 8 bases align to TRBD2. This CDR3 is 14 amino acids long. V was clipped by 6 bases and J by 2 bases; unmatched bases: 4. Germline CDR1 is WSHSY and CDR2 is SAAADI. The chain's CDR3 is CASRLRGDTDTQYF. The CDR3 DNA reads TGCGCCAGCAGATTGCGGGGGGACACAGATACGCAGTATTTT.

The chain combines TRBV5-1 with TRBJ2-3; D might be TRBD2 (6 bases). Germline values: CDR1 SGHRS, CDR2 YFSETQ. V lost 0 bases and J 2 bases, leaving 13 bases between the germline ends. There are 16 residues in the CDR3. In DNA, the CDR3 is TGCGCCAGCAGCTTGGAGGGCGGGGTGACCACAGATACGCAGTATTTT. Its protein is CASSLEGGVTTDTQYF.

By proportion, this clone is medium-sized (0.01 to 0.1%). This chain links TRBV15 with TRBJ1-3, with 8 bases matching TRBD1. Trimming removed 3 bases from V and 1 base from J; junction bases left unmatched: 8. Germline assignment: CDR1 LNHNV and CDR2 YYDKDF (reference sequence). The CDR3 extends over 17 amino acids. In DNA form, the CDR3 reads TGTGCCACCAGCAGGGGTGGACAGGGAGATTCTGGAAACACCATATATTTT. This sequence encodes CATSRGGQGDSGNTIYF.

A single count supports this clone. The gene calls are TRBV5-1 and TRBJ1-3; D is ambiguous. Germline assignment: CDR1 SGHRS and CDR2 YFSETQ. V gave up 0 bases and J gave up 0 bases, with 7 bases separating them. The CDR3 runs to 15 residues. The CDR3: CASSLDTYSGNTIYF. CDR3 nucleotides: TGCGCCAGCAGCTTGGACACTTACTCTGGAAACACCATATATTTT.

The J gene is TRBJ1-2, the V gene TRBV28, with no clear D. Germline loops: CDR1 MDHEN, CDR2 SYDVKM. The CDR3 runs to 12 residues. The V gene lost 3 bases and the J gene lost 8 bases, with 10 bases spanning the gap. CDR3 loop: CASSFPQYGYTF. The CDR3 DNA reads as TGTGCCAGCAGTTTCCCGCAGTACGGCTACACCTTC.